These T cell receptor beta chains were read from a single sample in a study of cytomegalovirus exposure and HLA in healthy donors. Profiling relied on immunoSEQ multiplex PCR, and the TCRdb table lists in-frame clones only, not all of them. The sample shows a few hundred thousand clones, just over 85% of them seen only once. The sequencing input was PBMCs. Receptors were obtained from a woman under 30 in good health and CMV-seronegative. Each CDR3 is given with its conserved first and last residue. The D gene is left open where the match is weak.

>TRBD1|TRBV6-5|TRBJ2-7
TGTGCCAGCAGTTACGGGACAGGGCCTTACGAGCAGTACTTC
CASSYGTGPYEQYF
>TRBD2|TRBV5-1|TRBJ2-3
TGCGCCAGCAGCTTGACCGGGACTAGCGTTAAAGGCACAGATACGCAGTATTTT
CASSLTGTSVKGTDTQYF
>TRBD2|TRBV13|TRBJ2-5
TGTGCCAGCAGCCCAGGGAGGGCGGGGGAGACCCAGTACTTC
CASSPGRAGETQYF
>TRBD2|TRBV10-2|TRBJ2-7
TGCGCCAGCAAAGGACTAGTCTACGAGCAGTACTTC
CASKGLVYEQYF
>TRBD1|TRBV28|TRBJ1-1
TGTGCCAGCAGTCAGGGGGCGCGGGCTGAAGCTTTCTTT
CASSQGARAEAFF
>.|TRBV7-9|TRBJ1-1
TGTGCCAGCACCTTAGGGGCGAGGGGGACTGAAGCTTTCTTT
CASTLGARGTEAFF
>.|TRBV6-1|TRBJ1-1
TGTGCCAGCAGTGAATATAGCTCTGACACTGAAGCTTTCTTT
CASSEYSSDTEAFF
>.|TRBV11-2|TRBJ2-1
TGTGCCAGCAGCTTAATTAACAATGAGCAGTTCTTC
CASSLINNEQFF
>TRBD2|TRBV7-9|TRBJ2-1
TGTGCCAGCAGCTCGGGACTAGCGAACAATGAGCAGTTCTTC
CASSSGLANNEQFF
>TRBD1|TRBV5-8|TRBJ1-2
TGTGCCAGCAGCCCCCAGACAGGGTGGAATGGCTACACCTTC
CASSPQTGWNGYTF
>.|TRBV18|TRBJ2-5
TGTGCCAGCTCACCAAACAACCGACAAGAGACCCAGTACTTC
CASSPNNRQETQYF
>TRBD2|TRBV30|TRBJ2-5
TGTGCCTGTAGCGGGGGGACCCAAGAGACCCAGTACTTC
CACSGGTQETQYF
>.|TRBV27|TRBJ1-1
TGTGCCAGCAGTGCGTACAACAGGGTTTATGACACTGAAGCTTTCTTT
CASSAYNRVYDTEAFF
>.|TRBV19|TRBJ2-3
TGTGCCAGTAGTGACAGGTACACAGATACGCAGTATTTT
CASSDRYTDTQYF
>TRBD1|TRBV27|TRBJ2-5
TGTGCCAGCAGTTCACAGGGGCGCGGAGAGACCCAGTACTTC
CASSSQGRGETQYF
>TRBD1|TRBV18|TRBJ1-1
TGTGCCAGCTCACTGACTCCCGGACAGGGAAACACTGAAGCTTTCTTT
CASSLTPGQGNTEAFF
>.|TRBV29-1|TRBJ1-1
TGCAGCGTTGAGGGGGCCCCCCGGGGCGGTGAAGCTTTCTTT
CSVEGAPRGGEAFF
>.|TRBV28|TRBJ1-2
TGTGCCAGCAGCAGCCCTTCGGGGTACGATGGCTACACCTTC
CASSSPSGYDGYTF
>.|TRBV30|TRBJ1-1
TGTGCCTGGAGTCACGACAGACCCATGAACACTGAAGCTTTCTTT
CAWSHDRPMNTEAFF
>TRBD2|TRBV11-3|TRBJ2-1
TGTGCCAGCAGCCTCCGATTTGATGGCGGGAGGGCCAATGAGCAGTTCTTC
CASSLRFDGGRANEQFF
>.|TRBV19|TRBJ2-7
TGTGCCAGTAGTGCCGGTCTTACCTACGAGCAGTACTTC
CASSAGLTYEQYF
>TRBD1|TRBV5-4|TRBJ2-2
TGTGCCAGCACCTCCTTACCGACAGGGCCGAACACCGGGGAGCTGTTTTTT
CASTSLPTGPNTGELFF
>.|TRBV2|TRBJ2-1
TGTGCCAGCAGGGAGGGGGCGCGGGAGCAGTTCTTC
CASREGAREQFF
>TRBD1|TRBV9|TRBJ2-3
TGTGCCAGCAGCCCTCAAGTTGGGACAGGGCCCACAGATACGCAGTATTTT
CASSPQVGTGPTDTQYF
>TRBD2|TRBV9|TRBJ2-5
TGTGCCAGCAGCCCCTACCCCTCGGGGGGGACCCAGTACTTC
CASSPYPSGGTQYF
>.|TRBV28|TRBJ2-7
TGTGCCAGCAGAAAGAGGGAACCCTACGAGCAGTACTTC
CASRKREPYEQYF
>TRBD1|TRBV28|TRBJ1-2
TGTGCCAGCAGTTTTTTCGGTTACGGCCGTCTGACCGGGACAGGGGGAATTGGCTACACCTTC
CASSFFGYGRLTGTGGIGYTF
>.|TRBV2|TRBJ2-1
TGTGCCAGCAGCTACGGGTACAATGAGCAGTTCTTC
CASSYGYNEQFF
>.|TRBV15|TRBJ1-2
TGTGCCACCAGCGGCCTAGACCTAGAACCCTATGGCTACACCTTC
CATSGLDLEPYGYTF